This TCR beta chain was recorded in a study of T-cell memory formation after mild COVID-19. At the level of the study: Across donors, TCR clusters were largely donor specific.

A single record per CDR3 protein comes from TCRdb applying MiXCR to the 5' RACE reads. The table shows approximately 290,000 distinct CDR3 sequences, with approximately 7.6% occurring only once. This CDR3 spans 14 amino acids. The germline gives CDR1 SGHRS, CDR2 YFSETQ. J lost 6 bases, V lost 0 bases, and 2 bases had no gene match. This chain joins TRBV5-1 and TRBJ1-4; 7 positions match TRBD1. Sequencing input: PBMCs or a T cell subset sorted from them (not recorded which). This sequence was found in a man aged 18 to 29 who had mild COVID-19 (a few samples of this study predate the infection). Cell type and time point are not known. The CDR3 loop is CASSLGQGDEKLFF. Here the CDR3 DNA reads TGCGCCAGCAGCTTGGGGCAGGGGGATGAAAAACTGTTTTTT.